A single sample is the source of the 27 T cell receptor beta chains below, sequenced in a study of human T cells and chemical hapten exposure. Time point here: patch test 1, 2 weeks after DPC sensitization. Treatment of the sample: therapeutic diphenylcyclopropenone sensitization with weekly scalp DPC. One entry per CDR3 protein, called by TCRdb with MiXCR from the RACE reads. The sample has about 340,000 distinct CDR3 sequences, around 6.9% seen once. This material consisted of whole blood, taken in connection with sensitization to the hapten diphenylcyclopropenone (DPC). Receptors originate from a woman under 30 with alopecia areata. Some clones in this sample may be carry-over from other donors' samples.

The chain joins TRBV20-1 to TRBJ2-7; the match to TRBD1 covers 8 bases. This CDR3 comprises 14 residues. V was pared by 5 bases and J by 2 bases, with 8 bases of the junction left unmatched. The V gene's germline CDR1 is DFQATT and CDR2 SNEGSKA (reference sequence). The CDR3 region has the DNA TGCAGTGCTGTAATCAGGGGGCGCCCCTACGAGCAGTACTTC. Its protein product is CSAVIRGRPYEQYF.

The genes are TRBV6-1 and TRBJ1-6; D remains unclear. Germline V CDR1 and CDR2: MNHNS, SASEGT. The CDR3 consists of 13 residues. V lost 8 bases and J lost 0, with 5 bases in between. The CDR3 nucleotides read TGTGCCAGCCGGAGCTCCTATAATTCACCCCTCCACTTT. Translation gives CASRSSYNSPLHF.

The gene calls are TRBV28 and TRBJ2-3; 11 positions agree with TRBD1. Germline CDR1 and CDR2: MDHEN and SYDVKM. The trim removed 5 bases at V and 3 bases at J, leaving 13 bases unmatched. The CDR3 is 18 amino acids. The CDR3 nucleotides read TGTGCCAGCAGTAGCTACCGGACAGGGGGCGATAGAACAGATACGCAGTATTTT. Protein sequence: CASSSYRTGGDRTDTQYF.

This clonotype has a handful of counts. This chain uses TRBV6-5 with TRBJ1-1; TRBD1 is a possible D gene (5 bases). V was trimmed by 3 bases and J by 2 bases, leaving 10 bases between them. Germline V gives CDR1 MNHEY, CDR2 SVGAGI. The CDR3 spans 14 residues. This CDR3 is CASSYLRGNTEAFF. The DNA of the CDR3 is TGTGCCAGCAGTTATTTGCGGGGCAACACTGAAGCTTTCTTT.

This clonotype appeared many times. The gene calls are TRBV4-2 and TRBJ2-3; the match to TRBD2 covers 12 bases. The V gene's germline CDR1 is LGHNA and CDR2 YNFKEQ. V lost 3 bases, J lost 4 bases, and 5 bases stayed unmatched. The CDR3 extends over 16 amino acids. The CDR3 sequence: CASSQGLAGGPDTQYF. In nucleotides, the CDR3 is TGTGCCAGCAGCCAGGGGCTAGCGGGGGGGCCAGATACGCAGTATTTT.

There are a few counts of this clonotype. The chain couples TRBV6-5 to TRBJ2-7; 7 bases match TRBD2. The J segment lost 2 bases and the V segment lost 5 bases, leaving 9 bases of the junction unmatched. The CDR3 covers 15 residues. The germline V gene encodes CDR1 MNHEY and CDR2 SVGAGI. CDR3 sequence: CASSPGASGTYEQYF. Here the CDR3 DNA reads TGTGCCAGCAGTCCCGGTGCTAGCGGAACCTACGAGCAGTACTTC.

CDR3 amino acids: CSARDPTTRRDRGYGYTF. The CDR3 DNA reads as TGCAGTGCTAGAGATCCCACGACCCGCCGGGACAGGGGTTATGGCTACACCTTC. The chain links TRBV20-1 to TRBJ1-2; TRBD1 matches at 10 bases. J lost 5 bases, V lost 0 bases, and 15 bases had no gene match. The CDR3 consists of 18 residues. CDR1 and CDR2 (germline): DFQATT, SNEGSKA (reference sequence).

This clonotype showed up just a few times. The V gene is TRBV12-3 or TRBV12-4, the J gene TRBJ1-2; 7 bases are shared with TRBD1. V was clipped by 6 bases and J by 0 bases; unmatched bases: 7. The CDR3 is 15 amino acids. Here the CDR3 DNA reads TGTGCCAGCAGCCTAACAGGGGAAGCTAACTATGGCTACACCTTC. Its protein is CASSLTGEANYGYTF.

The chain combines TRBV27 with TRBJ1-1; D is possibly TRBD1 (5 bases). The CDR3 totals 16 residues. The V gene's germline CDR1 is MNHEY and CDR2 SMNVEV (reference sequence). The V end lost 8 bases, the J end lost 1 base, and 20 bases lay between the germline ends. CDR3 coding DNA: TGTGCCAGCCGCCCTTTTGGGGCGCGAGGGAACACTGAAGCTTTCTTT. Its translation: CASRPFGARGNTEAFF.

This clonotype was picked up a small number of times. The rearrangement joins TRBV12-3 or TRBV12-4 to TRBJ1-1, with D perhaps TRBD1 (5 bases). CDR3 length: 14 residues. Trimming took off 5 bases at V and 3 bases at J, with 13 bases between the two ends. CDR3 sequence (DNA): TGTGCCAGCAGTCCAGGGTACTGGGACACTGAAGCTTTCTTT. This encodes CASSPGYWDTEAFF.

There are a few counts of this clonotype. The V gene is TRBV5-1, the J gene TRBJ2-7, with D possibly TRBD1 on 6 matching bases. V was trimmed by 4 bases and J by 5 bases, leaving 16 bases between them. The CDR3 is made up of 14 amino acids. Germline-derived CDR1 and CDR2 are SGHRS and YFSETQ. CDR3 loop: CASSRDRSTDEQYF. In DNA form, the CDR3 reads TGCGCCAGCAGCAGAGACAGGAGCACAGACGAGCAGTACTTC. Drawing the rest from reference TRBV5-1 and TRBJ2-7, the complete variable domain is KAGVTQTPRYLIKTRGQQVTLSCSPISGHRSVSWYQQTPGQGLQFLFEYFSETQRNKGNFPGRFSGRQFSNSRSEMNVSTLELGDSALYLCASSRDRSTDEQYFGPGTRLTVT.

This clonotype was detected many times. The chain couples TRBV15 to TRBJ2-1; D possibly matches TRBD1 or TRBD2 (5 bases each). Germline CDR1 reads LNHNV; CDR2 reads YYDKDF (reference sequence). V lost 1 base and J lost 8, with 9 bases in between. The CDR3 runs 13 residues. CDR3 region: CATSRGGTYEQFF. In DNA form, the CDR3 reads TGTGCCACCAGCAGAGGGGGGACCTATGAGCAGTTCTTC.

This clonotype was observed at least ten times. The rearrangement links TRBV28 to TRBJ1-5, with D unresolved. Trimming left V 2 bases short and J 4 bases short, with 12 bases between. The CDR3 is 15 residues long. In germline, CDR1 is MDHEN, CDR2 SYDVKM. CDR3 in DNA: TGTGCCAGCAGTTTAGGTTTAGGGCTGAATCAGCCCCAGCATTTT. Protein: CASSLGLGLNQPQHF.

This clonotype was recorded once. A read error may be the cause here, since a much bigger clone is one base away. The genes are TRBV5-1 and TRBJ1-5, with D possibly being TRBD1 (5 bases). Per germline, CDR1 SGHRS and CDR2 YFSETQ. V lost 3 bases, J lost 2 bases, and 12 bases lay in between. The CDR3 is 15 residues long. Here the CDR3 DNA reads TGCGCCAGCAGCTGGAGGTCAGGGCGCAATCAGCCCCAGCATTTT. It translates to CASSWRSGRNQPQHF.

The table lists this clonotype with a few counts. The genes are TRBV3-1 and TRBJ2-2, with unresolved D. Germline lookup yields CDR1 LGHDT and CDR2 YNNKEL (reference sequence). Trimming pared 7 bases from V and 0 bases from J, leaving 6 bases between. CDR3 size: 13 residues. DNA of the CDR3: TGTGCCAGCACACTTGCGAACACCGGGGAGCTGTTTTTT. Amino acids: CASTLANTGELFF.

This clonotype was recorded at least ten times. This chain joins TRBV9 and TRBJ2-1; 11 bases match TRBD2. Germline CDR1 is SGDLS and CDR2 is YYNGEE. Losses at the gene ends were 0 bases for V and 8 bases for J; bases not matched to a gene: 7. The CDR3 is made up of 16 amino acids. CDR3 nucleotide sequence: TGTGCCAGCAGCGTAGAACCGACTAGCGGGGCACATGAGCAGTTCTTC. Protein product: CASSVEPTSGAHEQFF.

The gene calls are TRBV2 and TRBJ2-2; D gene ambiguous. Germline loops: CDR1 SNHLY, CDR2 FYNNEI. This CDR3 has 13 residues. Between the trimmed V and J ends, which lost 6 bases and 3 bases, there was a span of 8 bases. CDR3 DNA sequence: TGTGCCAGCAGACAGATTCACACCGGGGAGCTGTTTTTT. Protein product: CASRQIHTGELFF.

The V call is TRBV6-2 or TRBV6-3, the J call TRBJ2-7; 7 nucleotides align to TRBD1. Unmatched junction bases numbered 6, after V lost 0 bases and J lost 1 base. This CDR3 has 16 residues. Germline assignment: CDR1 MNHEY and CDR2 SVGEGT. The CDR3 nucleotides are TGTGCCAGCAGTTACTCAAGGGACAGAGTTTCCTACGAGCAGTACTTC. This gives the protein CASSYSRDRVSYEQYF.

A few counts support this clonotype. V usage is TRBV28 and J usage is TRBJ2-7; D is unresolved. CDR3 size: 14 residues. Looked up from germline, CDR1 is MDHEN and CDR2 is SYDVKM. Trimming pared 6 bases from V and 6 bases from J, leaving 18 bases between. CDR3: CASSPGLLGAEQYF. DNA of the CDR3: TGTGCCAGCAGCCCTGGGCTGTTAGGAGCCGAGCAGTACTTC.

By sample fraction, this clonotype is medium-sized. This CDR3 reads CASSLGQGNQPQHF. For the CDR3, the DNA is TGTGCCAGCAGTTTGGGACAGGGCAATCAGCCCCAGCATTTT. The rearrangement joins TRBV27 to TRBJ1-5; 8 bases line up with TRBD1. Unmatched junction bases numbered 0, after V lost 3 bases and J lost 2 bases. Germline loops: CDR1 MNHEY, CDR2 SMNVEV (reference sequence). This CDR3 is built from 14 residues.

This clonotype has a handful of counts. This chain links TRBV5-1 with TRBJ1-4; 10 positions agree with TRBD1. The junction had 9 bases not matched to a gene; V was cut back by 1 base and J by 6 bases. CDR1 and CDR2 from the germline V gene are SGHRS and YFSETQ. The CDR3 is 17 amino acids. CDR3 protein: CASSLMGQGTGDEKLFF. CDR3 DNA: TGCGCCAGCAGCTTGATGGGACAGGGGACGGGTGATGAAAAACTGTTTTTT.

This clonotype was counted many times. This chain's CDR3 is CSVQENTEAFF. In nucleotides, the CDR3 is TGCAGCGTACAAGAGAACACTGAAGCTTTCTTT. The chain joins TRBV29-1 to TRBJ1-1; D is uncertain. Trimming pared 6 bases from V and 1 base from J, leaving 6 bases between. This CDR3 is built from 11 residues. The germline V gene has CDR1 SQVTM and CDR2 ANQGSEA.

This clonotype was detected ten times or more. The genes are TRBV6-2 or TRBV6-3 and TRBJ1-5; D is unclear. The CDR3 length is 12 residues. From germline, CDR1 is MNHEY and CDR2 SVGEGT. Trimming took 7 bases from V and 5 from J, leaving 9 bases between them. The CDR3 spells CASTRSDQPQHF. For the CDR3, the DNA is TGTGCCAGCACCCGCAGCGATCAGCCCCAGCATTTT.

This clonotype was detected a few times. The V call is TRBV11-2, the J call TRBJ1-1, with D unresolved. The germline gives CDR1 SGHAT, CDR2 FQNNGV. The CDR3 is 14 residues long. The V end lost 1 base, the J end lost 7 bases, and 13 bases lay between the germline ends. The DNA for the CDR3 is TGTGCCAGCAGCTTAGCCGCGGGTCGGGGTGAAGCTTTCTTT. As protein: CASSLAAGRGEAFF.

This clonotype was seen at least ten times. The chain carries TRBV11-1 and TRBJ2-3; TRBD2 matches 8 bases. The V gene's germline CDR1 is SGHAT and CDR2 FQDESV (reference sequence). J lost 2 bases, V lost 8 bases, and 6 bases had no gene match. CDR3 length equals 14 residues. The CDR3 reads CASHRRGDTDTQYF. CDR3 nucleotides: TGTGCCAGCCATCGGCGGGGGGACACAGATACGCAGTATTTT.

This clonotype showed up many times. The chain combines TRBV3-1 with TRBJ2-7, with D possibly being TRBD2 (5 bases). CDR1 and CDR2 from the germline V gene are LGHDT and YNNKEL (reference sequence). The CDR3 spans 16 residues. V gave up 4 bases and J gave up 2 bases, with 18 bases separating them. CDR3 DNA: TGTGCCAGCAGCCGCCGAGGGTCAGATCGGACCTACGAGCAGTACTTC. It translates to CASSRRGSDRTYEQYF.

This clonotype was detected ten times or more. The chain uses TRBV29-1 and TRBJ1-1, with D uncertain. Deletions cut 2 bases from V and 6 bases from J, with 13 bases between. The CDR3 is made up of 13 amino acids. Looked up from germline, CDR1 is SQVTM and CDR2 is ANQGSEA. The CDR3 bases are TGCAGCGTTGAATTACCCGGGAGCGCTGAAGCTTTCTTT. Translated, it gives CSVELPGSAEAFF.